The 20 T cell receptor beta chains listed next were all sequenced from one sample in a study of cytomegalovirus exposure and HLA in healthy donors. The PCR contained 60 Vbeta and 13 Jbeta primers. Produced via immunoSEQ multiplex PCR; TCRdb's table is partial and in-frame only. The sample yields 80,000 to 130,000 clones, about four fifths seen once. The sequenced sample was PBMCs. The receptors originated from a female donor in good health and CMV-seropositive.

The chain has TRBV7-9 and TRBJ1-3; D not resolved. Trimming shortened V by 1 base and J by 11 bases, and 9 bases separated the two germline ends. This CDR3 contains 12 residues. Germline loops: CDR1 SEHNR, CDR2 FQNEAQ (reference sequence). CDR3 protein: CASSLGTESIYF. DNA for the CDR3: TGTGCCAGCAGCTTAGGGACTGAGTCCATATATTTT.

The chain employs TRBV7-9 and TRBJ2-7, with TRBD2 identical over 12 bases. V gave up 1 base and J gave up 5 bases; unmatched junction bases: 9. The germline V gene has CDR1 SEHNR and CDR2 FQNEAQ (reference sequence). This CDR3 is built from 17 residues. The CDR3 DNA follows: TGTGCCAGCAGCTTAGTACTTTTGACTAGCGGGGGCGACGAGCAGTACTTC. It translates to CASSLVLLTSGGDEQYF.

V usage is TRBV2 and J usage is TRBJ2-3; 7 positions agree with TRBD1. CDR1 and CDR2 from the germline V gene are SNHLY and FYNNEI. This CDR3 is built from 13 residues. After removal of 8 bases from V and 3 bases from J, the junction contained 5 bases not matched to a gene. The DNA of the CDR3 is TGTGCCAGCGACAGGGTAGGGACAGATACGCAGTATTTT. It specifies CASDRVGTDTQYF.

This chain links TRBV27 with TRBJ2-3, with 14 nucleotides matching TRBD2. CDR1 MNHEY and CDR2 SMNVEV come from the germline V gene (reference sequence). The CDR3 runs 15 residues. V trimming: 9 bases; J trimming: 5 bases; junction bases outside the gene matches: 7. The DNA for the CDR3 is TGTGCCAGTAGTCCCGGGACTAGCGGGAGAGATACGCAGTATTTT. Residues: CASSPGTSGRDTQYF.

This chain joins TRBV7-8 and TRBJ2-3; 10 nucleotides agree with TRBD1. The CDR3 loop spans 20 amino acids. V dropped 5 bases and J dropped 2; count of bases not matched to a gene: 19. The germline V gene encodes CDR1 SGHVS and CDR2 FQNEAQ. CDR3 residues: CASSARDRGVLGGYTDTQYF. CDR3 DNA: TGTGCCAGCAGCGCCCGGGACAGGGGAGTCCTGGGAGGGTACACAGATACGCAGTATTTT.

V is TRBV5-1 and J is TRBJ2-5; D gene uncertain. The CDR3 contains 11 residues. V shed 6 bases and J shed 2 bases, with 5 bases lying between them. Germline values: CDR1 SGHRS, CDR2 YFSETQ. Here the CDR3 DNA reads TGCGCCAGCACAAAACAAGAGACCCAGTACTTC. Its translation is CASTKQETQYF.

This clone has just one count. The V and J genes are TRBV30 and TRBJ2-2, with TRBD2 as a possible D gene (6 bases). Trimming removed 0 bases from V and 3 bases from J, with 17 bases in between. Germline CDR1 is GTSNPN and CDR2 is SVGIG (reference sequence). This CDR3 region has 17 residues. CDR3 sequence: CAWSVLGGIRYTGELFF. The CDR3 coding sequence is TGTGCCTGGAGTGTACTGGGCGGGATAAGGTACACCGGGGAGCTGTTTTTT. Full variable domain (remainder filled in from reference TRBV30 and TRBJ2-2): SQTIHQWPATLVQPVGSPLSLECTVEGTSNPNLYWYRQAAGRGLQLLFYSVGIGQISSEVPQNLSASRPQDRQFILSSKKLLLSDSGFYLCAWSVLGGIRYTGELFFGEGSRLTVL.

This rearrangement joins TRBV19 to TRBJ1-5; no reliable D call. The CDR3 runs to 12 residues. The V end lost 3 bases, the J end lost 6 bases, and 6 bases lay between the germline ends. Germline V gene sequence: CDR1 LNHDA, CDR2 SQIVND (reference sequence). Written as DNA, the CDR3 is TGTGCCAGTAGTATGCTAGGTCAGCCCCAGCATTTT. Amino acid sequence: CASSMLGQPQHF. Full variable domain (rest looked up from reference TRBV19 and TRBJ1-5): DGGITQSPKYLFRKEGQNVTLSCEQNLNHDAMYWYRQDPGQGLRLIYYSQIVNDFQKGDIAEGYSVSREKKESFPLTVTSAQKNPTAFYLCASSMLGQPQHFGDGTRLSIL.

The CDR3 nucleotides are TGTGCCAGCAGCCGGGACCGGGACAGGGTACGCGAGCAGTACTTC. As protein: CASSRDRDRVREQYF. This chain uses TRBV5-5 with TRBJ2-7; 9 bases line up with TRBD1. CDR1 is SGHKS and CDR2 is YYEKEE in the germline V gene (reference sequence). CDR3 size: 15 residues. J gave up 6 bases and V 4 bases, and 11 bases lay outside the gene matches.

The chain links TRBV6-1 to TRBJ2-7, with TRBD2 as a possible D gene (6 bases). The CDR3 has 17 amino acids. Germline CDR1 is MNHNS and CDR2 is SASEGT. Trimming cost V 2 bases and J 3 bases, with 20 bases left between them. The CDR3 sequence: CASSERRTMGVFYEQYF. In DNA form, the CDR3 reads TGTGCCAGCAGTGAAAGGAGGACTATGGGTGTGTTCTACGAGCAGTACTTC.

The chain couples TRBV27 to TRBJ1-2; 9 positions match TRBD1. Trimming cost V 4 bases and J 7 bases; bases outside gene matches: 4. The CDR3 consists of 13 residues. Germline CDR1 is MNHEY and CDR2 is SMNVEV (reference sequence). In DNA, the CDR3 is TGTGCCAGCAGTTCCGGGACAGGGTTTGGCTACACCTTC. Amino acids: CASSSGTGFGYTF.

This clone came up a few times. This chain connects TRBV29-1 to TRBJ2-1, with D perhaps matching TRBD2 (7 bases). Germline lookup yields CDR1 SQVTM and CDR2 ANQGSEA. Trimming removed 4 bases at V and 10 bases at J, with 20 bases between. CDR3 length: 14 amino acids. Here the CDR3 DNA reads TGCAGCGTTGTAAGGGGGGGGCCTGCACCGGAGCAGTTCTTC. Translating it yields CSVVRGGPAPEQFF.

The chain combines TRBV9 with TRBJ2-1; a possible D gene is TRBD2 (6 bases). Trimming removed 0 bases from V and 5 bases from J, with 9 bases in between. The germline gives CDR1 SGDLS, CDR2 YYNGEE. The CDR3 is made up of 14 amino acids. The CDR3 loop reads CASSVGLANNEQFF. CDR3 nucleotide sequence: TGTGCCAGCAGCGTAGGGCTAGCGAACAATGAGCAGTTCTTC. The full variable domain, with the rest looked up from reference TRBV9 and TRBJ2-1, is DSGVTQTPKHLITATGQRVTLRCSPRSGDLSVYWYQQSLDQGLQFLIQYYNGEERAKGNILERFSAQQFPDLHSELNLSSLELGDSALYFCASSVGLANNEQFFGPGTRLTVL.

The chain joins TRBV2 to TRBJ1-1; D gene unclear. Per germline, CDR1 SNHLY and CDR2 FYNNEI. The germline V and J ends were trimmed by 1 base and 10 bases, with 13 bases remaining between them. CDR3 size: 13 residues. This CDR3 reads CASSEGRGLGAFF. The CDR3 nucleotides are TGTGCCAGCAGTGAAGGAAGAGGGCTCGGAGCTTTCTTT.

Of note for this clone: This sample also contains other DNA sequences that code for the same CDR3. CDR3: CASSVGGPGLAVYNEQFF. The DNA of the CDR3 is TGTGCCAGCAGTGTCGGGGGGCCGGGACTAGCGGTCTACAATGAGCAGTTCTTC. The rearrangement joins TRBV9 to TRBJ2-1, with 11 bases lining up with TRBD2. This CDR3 region has 18 residues. The V gene's germline CDR1 is SGDLS and CDR2 YYNGEE. V was clipped by 5 bases and J by 3 bases; unmatched bases: 13.

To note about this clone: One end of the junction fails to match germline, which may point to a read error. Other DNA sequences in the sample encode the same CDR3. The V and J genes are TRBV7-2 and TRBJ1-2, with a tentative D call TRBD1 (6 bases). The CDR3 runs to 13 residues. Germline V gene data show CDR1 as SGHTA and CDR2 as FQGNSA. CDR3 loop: CASSLGHPYGYTF. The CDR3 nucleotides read TGTGCTAGCAGCTTGGGACACCCCTATGGCTACACCTTC.

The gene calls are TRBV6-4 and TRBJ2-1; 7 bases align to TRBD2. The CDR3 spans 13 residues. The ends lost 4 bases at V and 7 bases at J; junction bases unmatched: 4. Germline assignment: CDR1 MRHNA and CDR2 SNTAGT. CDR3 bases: TGTGCCAGCAGTGGCGGACTAGGTAATGAGCAGTTCTTC. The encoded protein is CASSGGLGNEQFF.

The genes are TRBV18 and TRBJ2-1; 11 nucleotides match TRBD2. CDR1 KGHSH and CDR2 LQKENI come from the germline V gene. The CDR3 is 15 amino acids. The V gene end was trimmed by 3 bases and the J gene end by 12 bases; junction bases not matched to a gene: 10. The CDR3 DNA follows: TGTGCCAGCTCACCGGACAGTAGCGGGGGGGCCCGGCAGTTCTTC. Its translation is CASSPDSSGGARQFF.

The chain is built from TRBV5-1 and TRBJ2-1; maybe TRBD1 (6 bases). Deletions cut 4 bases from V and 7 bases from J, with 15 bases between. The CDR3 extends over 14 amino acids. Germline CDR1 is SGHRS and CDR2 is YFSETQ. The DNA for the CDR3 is TGCGCCAGCAGCCCAGCGACAGGCCAGAATGAGCAGTTCTTC. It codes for CASSPATGQNEQFF.

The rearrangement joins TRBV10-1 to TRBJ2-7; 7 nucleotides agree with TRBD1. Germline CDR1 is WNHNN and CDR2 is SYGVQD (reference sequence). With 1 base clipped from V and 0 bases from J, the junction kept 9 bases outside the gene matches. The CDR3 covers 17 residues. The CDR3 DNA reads TGCGCCAGCAGTGAGTGGACAGGAGTAGCCTGCTCCTACGAGCAGTACTTC. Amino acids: CASSEWTGVACSYEQYF.